The rows below give T cell receptor beta chains drawn from one sample of a study of blood T cell repertoires in COVID-19. Measured with immunoSEQ multiplex PCR; TCRdb has only the in-frame clones, and not every one. The table lists a few hundred thousand clones, around 90% of them singletons, with around 16% in the top ten. The sequencing sample was made of PBMCs or T cells enriched from blood (not recorded which). The source of these receptors is a man in his thirties or forties who had been exposed to COVID-19. CDR3s include the opening cysteine and the closing phenylalanine or tryptophan. Each record gives: D gene, J gene, V gene, clone size, CDR3 DNA, CDR3 protein. A D gene is named only where the DNA matches it firmly. Clone size is not always given. Where it is, it says once, few, many or a class for expanded clones.

NA	TRBJ2-1	TRBV5-1	NA	TGCGCCAGCAGCTTGGGTACAGGGTGGAATGAGCAGTTCTTC	CASSLGTGWNEQFF
NA	TRBJ2-5	TRBV10-3	NA	TGTGCCATCAGGGGGCCAGTCCAAGAGACCCAGTACTTC	CAIRGPVQETQYF
NA	TRBJ2-1	TRBV6-6	NA	TGTGCCAGCACCCCAGGCTCCTACAATGAGCAGTTCTTC	CASTPGSYNEQFF
TRBD1	TRBJ1-1	TRBV10-1	NA	TGCGCCAGCAGTGGACAGGGTAGGACTGAAGCTTTCTTT	CASSGQGRTEAFF
TRBD2	TRBJ2-1	TRBV10-1	NA	TGCGCCAGCAGCCCGGGACTAGCGGGGCCGCAGTTCTTC	CASSPGLAGPQFF
TRBD1	TRBJ1-2	TRBV4-3	NA	TGCGCCAGCAGCCAGACCGCCGGGACAGCGTATGGCTACACCTTC	CASSQTAGTAYGYTF
TRBD2	TRBJ2-1	TRBV7-3	once	TGTGCCAGCAGCGTCGGGACTAGCGGGCGCTACAATGAGCAGTTCTTC	CASSVGTSGRYNEQFF
TRBD1	TRBJ2-1	TRBV5-5	NA	TGTGCCAGCAGCCACGACAGGGGCACCCAGTTCTTC	CASSHDRGTQFF
NA	TRBJ2-1	TRBV21-1	NA	TGTGCCAGCAGCCTTTGGACAGAGGATGACAATGAGCAGTTCTTC	CASSLWTEDDNEQFF
TRBD1	TRBJ2-1	TRBV9	NA	TGTGCCAGCAGCCTCCTGACAGGGGGCTACAATGAGCAGTTCTTC	CASSLLTGGYNEQFF
TRBD1	TRBJ1-2	TRBV19	NA	TGTGCCAGTACTGACAGGGGGCAAAGTGGCTACACCTTC	CASTDRGQSGYTF
NA	TRBJ2-1	TRBV7-9	NA	TGTGCCAGCAGCTACCCCCGACAGGTTACTGAGCAGTTCTTC	CASSYPRQVTEQFF
TRBD1	TRBJ2-7	TRBV7-2	NA	TGTGCCAGCAGCTCCTCAGGGGGCTACGAGCAGTACTTC	CASSSSGGYEQYF
NA	TRBJ1-2	TRBV27	NA	TGTGCCAGCAGTTTAGAAGGGGGAGATGGCTACACCTTC	CASSLEGGDGYTF
TRBD1	TRBJ2-1	TRBV2	NA	TGTGCCAGCACGGGACAGGCAGCAAACAGTGAGCAGTTCTTC	CASTGQAANSEQFF
NA	TRBJ1-6	TRBV15	NA	TGTGCCACCAGCAGAGATGACGAGGAAGCCCTCCACTTT	CATSRDDEEALHF
TRBD2	TRBJ2-2	TRBV3-1/TRBV3-2	NA	TGTGCCAGCAGCCAAGGGAGCGGGGGAGGTACCGGGGAGCTGTTTTTT	CASSQGSGGGTGELFF
NA	TRBJ2-1	TRBV5-1	NA	TGCGCCAGCAGCTTGGGACAGGCCGACAATGAGCAGTTCTTC	CASSLGQADNEQFF
NA	TRBJ2-5	TRBV14	NA	TGTGCCAGCAGCCAAGTTCCGATTCCAGGGCGCCAAGAGACCCAGTACTTC	CASSQVPIPGRQETQYF
NA	TRBJ2-4	TRBV5-5	NA	TGTGCCAGCAGCGATCTGGCGGGATTTCAGTACTTC	CASSDLAGFQYF
TRBD1	TRBJ2-1	TRBV6-2/TRBV6-3	NA	TGTGCCAGCAGTTCCCTGGGACAGGTTTACTCCTACAATGAGCAGTTCTTC	CASSSLGQVYSYNEQFF
TRBD1	TRBJ1-2	TRBV5-6	NA	TGTGCCAGCAGCTTGGTTGACAGGGGGAATTATGGCTACACCTTC	CASSLVDRGNYGYTF
NA	TRBJ2-3	TRBV15	NA	TGTGCCACCAGCGCCACCCGGGGGGCCACAGATACGCAGTATTTT	CATSATRGATDTQYF
NA	TRBJ1-1	TRBV7-2	NA	TGTGCCAGCAGCTTAGTCAGGGAGAACACTGAAGCTTTCTTT	CASSLVRENTEAFF
NA	TRBJ2-2	TRBV30	NA	TGTGCCCGAAAACAGGGCCCCGGGGAGCTGTTTTTT	CARKQGPGELFF
TRBD1	TRBJ1-1	TRBV19	few	TGTGCCAGTAGTAGGGGACAGGGGACGAACACTGAAGCTTTCTTT	CASSRGQGTNTEAFF
TRBD1	TRBJ2-7	TRBV7-9	NA	TGTGCCAGCAGCAACCGGGACAGCCCGATTTACGAGCAGTACTTC	CASSNRDSPIYEQYF
NA	TRBJ1-1	TRBV6-5	NA	TGTGCCAGCCGGCCGTGGGCGGCTTTCTTT	CASRPWAAFF
TRBD1	TRBJ1-1	TRBV2	NA	TGTGCCGGGGCCGGGACAGCTCTGTGGGCTTTCTTT	CAGAGTALWAFF
TRBD2	TRBJ2-5	TRBV12-3/TRBV12-4	NA	TGTGCCAGCAGACTAGCGGCTGTTCCCACCCAGTACTTC	CASRLAAVPTQYF
TRBD1	TRBJ1-1	TRBV5-8	NA	TGTGCCAGCAGCTTGTACAGGGGACCTGAAGCTTTCTTT	CASSLYRGPEAFF
NA	TRBJ1-1	TRBV3-1/TRBV3-2	NA	TGTGCCAGCAGCCTCCTAAGAGGGCCCCGGCCCACTGAAGCTTTCTTT	CASSLLRGPRPTEAFF
NA	TRBJ2-1	TRBV7-2	few	TGTGCCAGCAGCTTACAAGTTAGGACAGACGTATTCTTC	CASSLQVRTDVFF
NA	TRBJ1-2	TRBV2	NA	TGTGCCAGCAGTGAAGTGAGAGGCCCAAACTATGGCTACACCTTC	CASSEVRGPNYGYTF
NA	TRBJ1-6	TRBV7-9	NA	TGTGCCAGCAGCCATTATGGGGGGAGCTCCTATAATTCACCCCTCCACTTT	CASSHYGGSSYNSPLHF
TRBD1	TRBJ2-5	TRBV7-9	NA	TGTGCCAGCAGCACCTATTCTATGGGGACAGACGGACCCAAGGAGACCCAGTACTTC	CASSTYSMGTDGPKETQYF
NA	TRBJ2-3	TRBV5-1	NA	TGCGCCAGCAGCTTGGCCGCCAGCGCAGATACGCAGTATTTT	CASSLAASADTQYF
NA	TRBJ1-1	TRBV5-1	once	TGCGCCAGCAGCCTACTCCAGGGCGACACTGAAGCTTTCTTT	CASSLLQGDTEAFF
NA	TRBJ1-5	TRBV7-9	NA	TGTGCCAGCAGCGACAGTACGCCCCAGCATTTT	CASSDSTPQHF
TRBD1	TRBJ2-2	TRBV4-1	NA	TGCGCCAGCAGCCCCCGGGACAGGGACACCGGGGAGCTGTTTTTT	CASSPRDRDTGELFF
TRBD2	TRBJ2-1	TRBV4-1	NA	TGCGCCAGCAGAGGAAGCGGGGTAGATTACAATGAGCAGTTCTTC	CASRGSGVDYNEQFF
NA	TRBJ2-3	TRBV7-8	NA	TGTGCCAGCAGCTACCGACAGGCGTCTAGCACAGATACGCAGTATTTT	CASSYRQASSTDTQYF
TRBD2	TRBJ2-3	TRBV7-3	NA	TGTGCCAGCAGCTCATGGGGAGTAGCGGGGAGCACAGATACGCAGTATTTT	CASSSWGVAGSTDTQYF
TRBD2	TRBJ2-5	TRBV10-3	once	TGTGCCATCAGTGAGTCGACCGGGGGGGGTTTAACGAACCAGTACTTC	CAISESTGGGLTNQYF
TRBD1	TRBJ1-5	TRBV2	NA	TGTGCCAGCAGTACAGGGGGGCAGCCCCAGCATTTT	CASSTGGQPQHF
TRBD2	TRBJ2-2	TRBV24-1	NA	TGTGCCACCAGTGTACAACTAGCGGCCACCGGGGAGCTGTTTTTT	CATSVQLAATGELFF
TRBD2	TRBJ2-3	TRBV9	NA	TGTGCCAGCAGCGTAGCTACGAGCGGGGGCACGGGAACAGATACGCAGTATTTT	CASSVATSGGTGTDTQYF
TRBD1	TRBJ2-1	TRBV10-3	NA	TGTGCCATCTCCGGGACAGCTATTTACAATGAGCAGTTCTTC	CAISGTAIYNEQFF
TRBD1	TRBJ1-2	TRBV7-2	NA	TGTGCCAGCAGCTTAACGCGGCAGGGGGTAAACACCTTC	CASSLTRQGVNTF
NA	TRBJ1-1	TRBV12-3/TRBV12-4	NA	TGTGCCAGCAGCCGGAGACAGAGTGAAGCTTTCTTT	CASSRRQSEAFF
NA	TRBJ2-2	TRBV4-2	NA	TGTGCCAGCAGCGCGGGTGAGAGCACCGGGGAGCTGTTTTTT	CASSAGESTGELFF
TRBD1	TRBJ1-6	TRBV7-9	NA	TGTGCCAGCAGCTTGGACAGGGGTAATTCACCCCTCCACTTT	CASSLDRGNSPLHF